The 11 T cell receptor beta chains listed next were all sequenced from one sample in a study of blood T cell repertoires in COVID-19. Sequenced by immunoSEQ multiplex PCR; TCRdb stores in-frame clones only, minus some. The data contain around 340,000 clones, about 86% of them singletons. Sequencing used peripheral blood. Receptor source: a woman aged 60-75 years with COVID-19, enrolled during active disease.

This chain links TRBV2 with TRBJ1-5, with 9 bases fitting TRBD1. This CDR3 region has 14 residues. J gave up 3 bases and V 6 bases, and 3 bases lay outside the gene matches. CDR1 and CDR2 from the germline V gene are SNHLY and FYNNEI. Here the CDR3 DNA reads TGTGCCAGCAGGGGACAGGGCATCAATCAGCCCCAGCATTTT. This codes for CASRGQGINQPQHF.

V usage is TRBV27 and J usage is TRBJ1-6, with D hard to call. Germline V lookup: CDR1 MNHEY, CDR2 SMNVEV (reference sequence). V lost 3 bases, J lost 8 bases, and 17 bases lay in between. The CDR3 is 16 amino acids. The CDR3 reads CASSFGVRQRDSPLHF. DNA of the CDR3: TGTGCCAGCAGTTTCGGCGTAAGGCAGAGGGATTCACCCCTCCACTTT.

The rearrangement joins TRBV25-1 to TRBJ1-2; D not certain. Germline lookup yields CDR1 MGHDK and CDR2 SYGVNS. V gave up 8 bases and J gave up 4 bases, with 14 bases separating them. The CDR3 is 13 residues long. This CDR3 reads CASVHPRGYGYTF. CDR3 nucleotide sequence: TGTGCCAGCGTGCATCCCCGCGGCTATGGCTACACCTTC.

The V call is TRBV5-4, the J call TRBJ2-3; TRBD2 agrees at 12 bases. This CDR3 is 15 amino acids long. CDR1 is SGHNT and CDR2 is YYREEE in the germline V gene (reference sequence). V trimming: 4 bases; J trimming: 4 bases; junction bases outside the gene matches: 4. The CDR3 DNA sequence: TGTGCCAGCAGCCCGACTAGCGGGGGCGCAGATACGCAGTATTTT. Its translation: CASSPTSGGADTQYF.

This CDR3 is CAIGVVNGGSDTQYF. In nucleotides, the CDR3 is TGTGCCATCGGGGTGGTGAACGGGGGTTCAGATACGCAGTATTTT. The rearrangement links TRBV10-3 to TRBJ2-3, with a tentative D call TRBD2 (6 bases). Germline CDR1 is ENHRY and CDR2 is SYGVKD. The CDR3 contains 15 residues. V was trimmed by 8 bases and J by 4 bases, leaving 19 bases between them.

The CDR3, as DNA: TGTGCCAGCTCTCCAACTGGACAGGGGGAAAACTATGGCTACACCTTC. Translating gives CASSPTGQGENYGYTF. This chain connects TRBV18 to TRBJ1-2; TRBD1 matches 10 bases. After removal of 6 bases from V and 2 bases from J, the junction contained 9 bases not matched to a gene. Germline values: CDR1 KGHSH, CDR2 LQKENI. The CDR3 is made up of 16 amino acids. The whole variable domain, filled in from reference TRBV18 and TRBJ1-2, reads NAGVMQNPRHLVRRRGQEARLRCSPMKGHSHVYWYRQLPEEGLKFMVYLQKENIIDESGMPKERFSAEFPKEGPSILRIQQVVRGDSAAYFCASSPTGQGENYGYTFGSGTRLTVV.

The chain is built from TRBV5-8 and TRBJ1-2; D remains ambiguous. The CDR3 is made up of 14 amino acids. Trimming removed 4 bases from V and 7 bases from J, with 17 bases in between. Germline V gene data show CDR1 as SGHTS and CDR2 as YDEGEE. The CDR3 DNA reads TGTGCCAGCAGCCTTGGGAGGATTCTAACTGGCTACACCTTC. Its translation is CASSLGRILTGYTF.

This clone was seen a single time. The V gene is TRBV6-6, the J gene TRBJ1-1, with 8 bases aligning to TRBD1. Germline assignment: CDR1 MNHNY and CDR2 SVGAGI (reference sequence). This CDR3 has 14 amino acids. The V and J ends lost 6 bases and 5 bases, in that order; junction bases with no gene match: 8. The CDR3 nucleotides read TGTGCCAGCAGCCCGACAGGGGTTAGGACTGAAGCTTTCTTT. Its translation: CASSPTGVRTEAFF.

This clone was seen only once. The chain couples TRBV28 to TRBJ2-7, with 7 bases matching TRBD1. This CDR3 is built from 14 residues. Trimming cost V 3 bases and J 0 bases; bases outside gene matches: 2. The germline V gene encodes CDR1 MDHEN and CDR2 SYDVKM. This CDR3 reads CASSFDRDSYEQYF. The CDR3 coding sequence is TGTGCCAGCAGTTTCGACAGGGACTCCTACGAGCAGTACTTC.

The chain combines TRBV14 with TRBJ2-7; tentatively, D is TRBD1 (6 bases). This CDR3 spans 11 amino acids. Germline lookup yields CDR1 SGHDN and CDR2 FVKESK. Trimming removed 8 bases at V and 3 bases at J, with 8 bases between. The CDR3 DNA reads as TGTGCCAGCGGACAGAGCTACGAGCAGTACTTC. It translates to CASGQSYEQYF.

V and J are TRBV9 and TRBJ2-1, with TRBD2 matching 8 bases. Germline values: CDR1 SGDLS, CDR2 YYNGEE. V shed 6 bases and J 8 bases; nucleotides not matched to a gene: 10. The CDR3 loop spans 14 amino acids. CDR3 in DNA: TGTGCCAGCAATAGCGGGGACCCAGAGGATGAGCAGTTCTTC. Amino acids: CASNSGDPEDEQFF.